The clone carrying this T cell receptor beta chain has only a few counts. Its specificity is unknown. The sample originates from a study of identical twins. The V gene lost 7 bases and the J gene lost 4 bases, with 18 bases spanning the gap. CDR1 SGHRS and CDR2 YFSETQ come from the germline V gene. The CDR3 totals 15 residues. General study results and limits: Excess sharing between twins was weaker in beta out-of-frame sequences.

Via MiXCR, TCRdb re-called the 5' RACE reads, giving one row per CDR3 protein. Found here are about 1.7 million distinct CDR3 sequences, around a third of them singletons; the top ten hold approximately 0.29%. The chain employs TRBV5-1 and TRBJ2-1, with D perhaps matching TRBD2 (5 bases). Sequencing input: cord blood. This TCR was sampled from a newborn girl in good health. This chain's CDR3 is CASPPGVVSYNEQFF. The CDR3 DNA reads TGCGCCAGCCCTCCCGGGGTCGTGAGTTACAATGAGCAGTTCTTC.